One sample yielded the 10 T cell receptor beta chains listed below, sequenced in a study of T cells in Graves' hyperthyroidism and ophthalmopathy. RNA transcripts gave rise to amplified TCR beta CDR3 regions. First-round RT-PCR with HTBI primers amplified the TCR CDR3 region. MiXCR was run by TCRdb on the multiplex PCR reads, yielding one entry per CDR3 protein. There are hundreds of thousands of distinct CDR3 sequences in the sample; 15% to 20% occur only once, and around 17% lies in the top ten. Sample: blood. The receptors shown here come from a woman aged 45-65 years with Graves' hyperthyroidism that later progressed to Graves' ophthalmopathy.

This chain uses TRBV6-1 with TRBJ2-2, with D possibly matching TRBD2 (6 bases). There are 13 residues in the CDR3. V dropped 7 bases and J dropped 6 bases, with 12 bases sitting between them. Per germline, CDR1 MNHNS and CDR2 SASEGT. CDR3 residues: CASKRAAAGELFF. CDR3 DNA: TGTGCCAGCAAGCGGGCGGCGGCCGGGGAGCTGTTTTTT.

As concerns this clonotype: Compared with germline, one end of the junction differs, possibly owing to a read error. The chain uses TRBV7-9 and TRBJ1-2; TRBD1 agrees at 7 bases. Germline V gene data show CDR1 as SEHNR and CDR2 as FQNEAQ (reference sequence). The CDR3 consists of 16 residues. The CDR3 region is CASSLRARDSNYGYTF. CDR3 nucleotide sequence: TGCGCCAGCAGCCTCCGCGCACGGGACAGTAACTATGGCTACACCTTC. The whole variable domain, filled in from reference TRBV7-9 and TRBJ1-2, reads DTGVSQNPRHKITKRGQNVTFRCDPISEHNRLYWYRQTLGQGPEFLTYFQNEAQLEKSRLLSDRFSAERPKGSFSTLEIQRTEQGDSAMYLCASSLRARDSNYGYTFGSGTRLTVV.

This clonotype has at least ten counts. The chain carries TRBV12-5 and TRBJ2-5; D not resolved. The V gene's germline CDR1 is LGHNT and CDR2 FRNRAP. The CDR3 is made up of 13 amino acids. V gave up 6 bases and J gave up 3 bases, with 11 bases separating them. For the CDR3, the DNA is TGTGCTAGTGGCTACGACAATGAAGAGACCCAGTACTTC. Its protein product is CASGYDNEETQYF. The full variable domain, with the rest looked up from reference TRBV12-5 and TRBJ2-5, is DARVTQTPRHKVTEMGQEVTMRCQPILGHNTVFWYRQTMMQGLELLAYFRNRAPLDDSGMPKDRFSAEMPDATLATLKIQPSEPRDSAVYFCASGYDNEETQYFGPGTRLLVL.

This clonotype was picked up a small number of times. The chain recombines TRBV29-1 with TRBJ1-5, with a possible D match to TRBD1 (5 bases). Germline CDR1 is SQVTM and CDR2 is ANQGSEA. This CDR3 is 14 amino acids long. The V and J ends lost 2 bases and 1 base respectively, with 9 bases between them. The chain's CDR3 is CSVETAGSNQPQHF. CDR3 DNA: TGCAGCGTTGAAACTGCAGGGAGCAATCAGCCCCAGCATTTT.

The rearrangement links TRBV20-1 to TRBJ2-1, with TRBD2 matching 9 bases. V trimming: 1 base; J trimming: 7 bases; junction bases outside the gene matches: 5. Looked up from germline, CDR1 is DFQATT and CDR2 is SNEGSKA (reference sequence). The CDR3 totals 14 residues. The CDR3: CSARGAGGWNEQFF. CDR3 DNA sequence: TGCAGTGCTAGAGGGGCGGGGGGGTGGAATGAGCAGTTCTTC.

The chain combines TRBV9 with TRBJ2-2; D is unresolved. The ends were cut back, 0 bases at V and 0 bases at J, with 6 bases in the middle. CDR1 is SGDLS, CDR2 YYNGEE, per germline. The CDR3 loop spans 15 amino acids. In nucleotides, the CDR3 is TGTGCCAGCAGCGTAGGGATATCGAACACCGGGGAGCTGTTTTTT. It codes for CASSVGISNTGELFF.

This clonotype was observed a few times. The chain has TRBV5-1 and TRBJ1-4, with D uncertain. CDR1 is SGHRS, CDR2 YFSETQ, per germline. CDR3 length: 14 amino acids. V lost 5 bases, J lost 0 bases, and 8 bases lay in between. Here the CDR3 reads CASREDATNEKLFF. CDR3 DNA sequence: TGCGCCAGCAGGGAGGATGCAACTAATGAAAAACTGTTTTTT.

This clonotype was counted ten times or more. The V and J genes are TRBV7-8 and TRBJ2-7, with 7 bases identical to TRBD1. This CDR3 has 15 amino acids. Unmatched junction bases numbered 9, after V lost 4 bases and J lost 3 bases. In germline, CDR1 is SGHVS, CDR2 FQNEAQ. CDR3 coding DNA: TGTGCCAGCAGCTCCCCAAAGGGACAGCTCTACGAGCAGTACTTC. This gives the protein CASSSPKGQLYEQYF.

The rearrangement joins TRBV5-1 to TRBJ1-2; D gene uncertain. The CDR3 contains 12 residues. The V gene lost 3 bases and the J gene lost 2 bases, with 5 bases spanning the gap. Looked up from germline, CDR1 is SGHRS and CDR2 is YFSETQ. The CDR3 region is CASSYENYGYTF. CDR3 in DNA: TGCGCCAGCAGCTACGAGAACTATGGCTACACCTTC.

This clonotype was seen only a few times. J is TRBJ1-2 and V is TRBV6-1, with D perhaps matching TRBD1 (6 bases). Trimming left V 10 bases short and J 8 bases short, with 20 bases between. CDR3 size: 13 residues. Germline V CDR1 and CDR2: MNHNS, SASEGT. The CDR3 nucleotides are TGTGCCAACCGAGAGGGGGATTGGGGAGGCTACACCTTC. It yields the protein CANREGDWGGYTF.